This is a list of T cell receptor beta chains from one sample in a study of T cell responses to AZD1222 COVID-19 vaccine. TCRdb's copy holds only in-frame clones and misses some; the assay was immunoSEQ multiplex PCR. The data hold 150,000 or so clones, with about nine tenths observed a single time. The source material was peripheral blood, sampled on day 0 of AZD1222 vaccination. The origin of the receptors is an adult in good health. The conserved cysteine and the conserved F or W are not part of the CDR3 here. The size entry is marked missing in some rows and otherwise reads once, few, many or a size class.

j_gene	abundance	v_gene	CDR3aa
TRBJ2-1	.	TRBV9	ASSVQGFGEQF
TRBJ2-5	.	TRBV5-1	ASSRGQETQY
TRBJ2-5	.	TRBV7-9	ASSLAGGPQTQY
TRBJ1-6	.	TRBV4-3	ASRPTGGNSPLH
TRBJ2-5	.	TRBV5-1	ASKNPSGGETQY
TRBJ2-7	.	TRBV29-1	SVGHFTGDEQY
TRBJ1-6	.	TRBV6-5	ASSYSIGTESSPLH
TRBJ2-7	.	TRBV6-5	ATQPGTGYSYEQY
TRBJ1-1	few	TRBV5-1	ASSPEGQKNTEAF
TRBJ1-6	once	TRBV2	ASSKGQTDNSPLH
TRBJ1-1	.	TRBV7-9	ASSLDGGNTEAF
TRBJ2-5	.	TRBV24-1	ATSGPEKTQY
TRBJ1-1	.	TRBV2	ASSDTPGKGNTEAF
TRBJ2-7	.	TRBV4-3	ASSQALGPDYEQY
TRBJ2-5	.	TRBV9	ASSYTGRVGQETQY
TRBJ1-5	.	TRBV28	ASQPTGGLNQPQH
TRBJ1-5	.	TRBV4-2	ASSSKSRDSNQPQH
TRBJ2-5	.	TRBV7-9	ASSPGGRETQY
TRBJ2-7	.	TRBV5-4	ASSLVGTYEQY
TRBJ1-6	.	TRBV6-5	ASSYPRGSPLH
TRBJ2-7	.	TRBV5-1	ASSLENRDSDSYEQY
TRBJ1-6	.	TRBV6-1	ASSEALGNSPLH
TRBJ1-2	.	TRBV7-8	ASSPRNTKKGYT
TRBJ1-4	.	TRBV19	ASSGSLKEKLF
TRBJ1-1	.	TRBV12-3/TRBV12-4	ASSSDRR
TRBJ1-5	.	TRBV3-1/TRBV3-2	ASSQAPGVQNQPQH
TRBJ1-5	.	TRBV19	ASSITGTGGNQPQH
TRBJ1-1	.	TRBV5-1	ASSPQWANTEAF
TRBJ1-1	.	TRBV5-1	ASSHGGGLSTEAF
TRBJ2-7	once	TRBV28	AVGNRGWGPDEQY
TRBJ1-1	.	TRBV3-1/TRBV3-2	ASSQEVRTTEAF
TRBJ1-4	.	TRBV7-9	ASRNAGVNEKLF
TRBJ1-2	.	TRBV28	ASSTNYYGYT
TRBJ1-1	.	TRBV4-3	ASSQVNPNTEAF
TRBJ2-7	.	TRBV6-5	ATLRREGHHEQY
TRBJ2-2	.	TRBV6-1	ASSEGGLAGELF
TRBJ2-1	.	TRBV28	ASSSAILHYNEQF
TRBJ2-7	few	TRBV7-2	ASSLVLPYEQY
TRBJ1-6	.	TRBV7-6	ASSAFGSSYNSPLH
TRBJ1-4	.	TRBV7-9	ASSLGGGKNEKLF
TRBJ2-3	.	TRBV19	ASSPRLAGGRGTDTQY
TRBJ1-5	.	TRBV18	ASSSAGVGGNQPQH
TRBJ2-2	.	TRBV28	ASSQGAAFPGELF
TRBJ1-6	once	TRBV6-1	ASSEGGADPRSLFYNSPLH
TRBJ2-7	.	TRBV11-2	ASSLASAGGSYEQY
TRBJ2-1	.	TRBV7-2	ASSLDRGVDEQF
TRBJ1-1	few	TRBV7-9	ASSRGQGALAF
TRBJ2-5	.	TRBV4-3	ASSQSGTYQETQY
TRBJ1-2	.	TRBV27	ASSLRAANYGYT